The T cell receptor beta chain described here comes from a study of T cell responses to AZD1222 COVID-19 vaccine (dated by TCRdb to the early 2020s). At the level of the whole study: AZD1222 recipients with second doses at about 4 weeks or about 12 weeks were pooled, because spike-specific TCR depth and breadth did not differ between schedules. A total of over 230 trial participants underwent TCR sequencing, of whom about 210 received two doses of AZD1222 and about 26 received two doses of the MenACWY control vaccine. Trial participants were enrolled by age into 18-55, 56-69 and 70-plus year subgroups, with 148, 28 and 57 TCR-sequenced participants respectively.

The sample's time point label, in plain terms: baseline before first vaccination. Vaccinee samples came from UK trials COV001 and COV002, including a single-blind randomized controlled phase 2/3 trial of AZD1222 (ChAdOx1 nCoV-19) in healthy adults. For TCRbeta chain sequencing, PBMC samples were collected from trial participants at day 0 and at day 28 after the second dose. The investigation overall reported the following: The 56-69-year group was small, and its depth increase did not reach significance, likely because of low power. Participants were mostly white British and included more females than males, and it was suggested by the authors that clonal diversity may have been underestimated. Epitopes outside the regions mutated in the B.1.351 and B.1.1.7 variants were reportedly recognized by nearly half of the unique spike-specific TCRs. Spike-specific TCR breadth and depth rose significantly after two AZD1222 doses compared with day 0 and with MenACWY recipients. No day 14 peak-response samples were available, so repertoires were characterized only after the peak T cell response. The whole spike protein was spanned by vaccine-associated CD4 TCRs, and dominant responses were seen in regions 160-218 and 743-854. Only five to seven AZD1222 recipients were SARS-CoV-2 seropositive at baseline, limiting conclusions about previously exposed vaccinees.

The germline V gene (reference sequence) provides CDR1 MNHEY and CDR2 SMNVEV. Measured from the cysteine to the phenylalanine, the CDR3 is 14 residues long. Just the 42-base CDR3 DNA is kept, in frame starting at base 1. Trimming costs V 5 bases and J 2 bases, and their ends lie 12 bases apart. As to this clone: Which antigen it targets is not known. No much larger clone is present one base from it, and per-base qualities are unavailable.

The CDR3 regions of human TCRbeta chains were subjected to immunosequencing. The original pipeline was this. Repertoire TCRs were checked for matches against a reference library of SARS-CoV-2-specific TCRs that had been generated using the MIRA antigen-specificity platform. Breadth was defined as the fraction of unique TCRs that were SARS-CoV-2-associated. Depth was defined as the fraction of total T cells that were SARS-CoV-2-associated. Each spike-specific TCR was assigned to its reactive spike region and to a CD4 or CD8 class using the MIRA data. Log10-transformed breadth and depth values were compared by one-way ANOVA with Sidak's multiple comparisons tests. TCRdb holds this immuneACCESS table with in-frame rearrangements only. Some clones are missing; in checked studies, unresolved V genes explain under half, and the rest has no known cause. D and trimming were read from the DNA, whereas the V and J calls and clone size are those reported in that table. This sample comprises fewer than 50,000 clones, about 83% of them detected only once. The top ten clonotypes cover 6.6% of the sample.

The specimen was peripheral blood, collected on day 0 of AZD1222 vaccination. The sequence links TRBV27 to TRBJ2-5; a tentative D match to TRBD2 spans 6 bases. The TCR sequence derives from an adult in good health. Here the CDR3 is given as CASSRGSGQETQYF. The DNA sequence follows: TGTGCCAGCAGTAGGGGTAGCGGACAAGAGACCCAGTACTTC.